The text below deals with one T cell receptor beta chain. The data are from a study of blood T cell repertoires in COVID-19. The study recruited people aged about 18 to 95 years across around 24 US areas. V lost 3 bases and J lost 0, with 14 bases in between. This CDR3 is 15 amino acids long. CDR1 and CDR2 from the germline V gene are SQVTM and ANQGSEA. Repertoires were generated with immunoSEQ multiplex PCR, while TCRdb's copy carries only in-frame clones and drops some. The table includes about 240,000 clones, approximately 84% detected once. V is TRBV29-1 and J is TRBJ1-2; D is unclear. The specimen sequenced was PBMCs or T cells enriched from blood (not recorded which). This receptor was identified in a woman aged 40 to 50 with acute COVID-19. CDR3 residues: CSVEGSGSPNYGYTF. CDR3 in DNA: TGCAGCGTTGAGGGGAGTGGATCCCCTAACTATGGCTACACCTTC.